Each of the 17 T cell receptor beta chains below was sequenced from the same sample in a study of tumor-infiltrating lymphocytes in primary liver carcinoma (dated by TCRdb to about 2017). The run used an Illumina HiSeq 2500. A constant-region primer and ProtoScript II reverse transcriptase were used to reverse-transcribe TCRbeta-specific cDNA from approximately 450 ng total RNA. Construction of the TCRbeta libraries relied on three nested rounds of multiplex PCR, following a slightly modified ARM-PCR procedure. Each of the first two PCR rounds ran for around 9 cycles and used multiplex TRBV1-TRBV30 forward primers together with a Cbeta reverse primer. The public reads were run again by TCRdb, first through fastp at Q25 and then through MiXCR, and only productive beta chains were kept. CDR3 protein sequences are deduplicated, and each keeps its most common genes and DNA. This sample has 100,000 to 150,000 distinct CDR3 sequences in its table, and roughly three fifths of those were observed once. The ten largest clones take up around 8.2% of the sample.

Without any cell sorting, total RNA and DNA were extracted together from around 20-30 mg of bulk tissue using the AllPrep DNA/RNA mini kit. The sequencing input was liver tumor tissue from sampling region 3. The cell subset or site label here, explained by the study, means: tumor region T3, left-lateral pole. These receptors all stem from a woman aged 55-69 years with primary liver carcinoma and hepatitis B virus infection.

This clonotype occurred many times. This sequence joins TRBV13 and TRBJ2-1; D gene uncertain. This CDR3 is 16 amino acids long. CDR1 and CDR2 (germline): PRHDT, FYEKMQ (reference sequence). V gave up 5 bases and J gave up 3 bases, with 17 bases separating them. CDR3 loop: CASSPPPAVIYNEQFF. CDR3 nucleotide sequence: TGTGCCAGCAGCCCTCCGCCCGCAGTGATCTACAATGAGCAGTTCTTC.

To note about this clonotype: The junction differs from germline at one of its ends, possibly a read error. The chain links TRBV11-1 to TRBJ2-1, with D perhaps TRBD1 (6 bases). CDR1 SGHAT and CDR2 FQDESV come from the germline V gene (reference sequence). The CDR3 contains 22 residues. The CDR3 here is CASSLNRCPWTGTHGYINEQFF. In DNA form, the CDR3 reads TGCGCCAGCAGCTTAAATCGGTGTCCATGGACGGGGACACATGGGTACATCAATGAGCAGTTCTTC.

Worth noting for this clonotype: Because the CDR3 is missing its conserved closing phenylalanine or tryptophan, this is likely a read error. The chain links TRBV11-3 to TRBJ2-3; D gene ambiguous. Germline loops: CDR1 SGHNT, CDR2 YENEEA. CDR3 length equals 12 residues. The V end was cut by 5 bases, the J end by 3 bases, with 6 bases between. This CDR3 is CASSTLTDTQYY. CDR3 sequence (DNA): TGTGCCAGCAGCACACTAACAGATACGCAGTATTAT.

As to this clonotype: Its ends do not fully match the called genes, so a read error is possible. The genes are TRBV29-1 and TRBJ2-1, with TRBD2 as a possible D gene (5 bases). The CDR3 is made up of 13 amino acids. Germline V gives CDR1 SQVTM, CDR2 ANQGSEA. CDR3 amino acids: CGVGSADYNEQIF. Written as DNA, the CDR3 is TGCGGCGTTGGGTCAGCCGACTACAATGAGCAGATCTTC.

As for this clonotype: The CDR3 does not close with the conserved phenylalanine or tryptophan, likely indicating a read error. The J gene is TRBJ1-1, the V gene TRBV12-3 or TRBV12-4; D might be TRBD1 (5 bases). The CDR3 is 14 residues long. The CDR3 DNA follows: TGTGCTAGCAGTTTGGCAGGGCTGAACACTGAAGCTTTCCTT. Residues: CASSLAGLNTEAFL.

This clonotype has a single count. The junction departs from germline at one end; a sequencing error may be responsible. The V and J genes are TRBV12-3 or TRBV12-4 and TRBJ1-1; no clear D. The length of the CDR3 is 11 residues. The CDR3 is CASSSAGKALF. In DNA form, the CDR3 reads TGTGCCAGCAGTTCCGCGGGGAAGGCTTTATTT.

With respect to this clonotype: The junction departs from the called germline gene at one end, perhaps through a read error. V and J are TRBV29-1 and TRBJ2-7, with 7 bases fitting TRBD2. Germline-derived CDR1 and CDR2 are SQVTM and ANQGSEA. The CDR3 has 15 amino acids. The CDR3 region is CSVKDQWGKRGEQYF. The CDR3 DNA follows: TGCAGCGTTAAAGATCAATGGGGAAAGCGGGGCGAACAGTACTTC.

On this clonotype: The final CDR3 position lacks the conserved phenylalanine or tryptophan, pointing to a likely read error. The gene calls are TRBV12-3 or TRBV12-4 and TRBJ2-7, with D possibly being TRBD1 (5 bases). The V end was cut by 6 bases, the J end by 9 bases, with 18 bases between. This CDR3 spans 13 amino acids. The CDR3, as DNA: TGTGCCAGCAGCCAGATACAAGGGGCTGTGCAGTACTCC. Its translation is CASSQIQGAVQYS.

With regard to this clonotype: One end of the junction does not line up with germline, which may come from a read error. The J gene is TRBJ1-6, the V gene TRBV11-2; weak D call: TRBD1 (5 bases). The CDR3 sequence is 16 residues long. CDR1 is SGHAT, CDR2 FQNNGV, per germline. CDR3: CASSAHQGAGISPLHF. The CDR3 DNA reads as TGTGCCAGCAGCGCCCATCAGGGCGCAGGGATTTCACCTCTCCACTTT.

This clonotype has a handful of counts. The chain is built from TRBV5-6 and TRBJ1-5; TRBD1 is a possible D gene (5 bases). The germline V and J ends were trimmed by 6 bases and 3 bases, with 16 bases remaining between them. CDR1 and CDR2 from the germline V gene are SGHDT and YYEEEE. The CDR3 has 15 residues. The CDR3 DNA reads TGTGCCAGCATCTTAGTGGGGGGGACCAATCAGCCCCAGCATTTT. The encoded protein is CASILVGGTNQPQHF.

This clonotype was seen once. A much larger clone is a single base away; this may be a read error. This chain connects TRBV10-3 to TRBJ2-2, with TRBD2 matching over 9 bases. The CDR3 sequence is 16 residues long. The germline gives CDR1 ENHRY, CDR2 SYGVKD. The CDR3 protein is CVIKTTSGANTGELFF. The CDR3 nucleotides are TGTGTCATCAAAACGACTAGCGGAGCGAACACCGGGGAGCTGTTTTTT.

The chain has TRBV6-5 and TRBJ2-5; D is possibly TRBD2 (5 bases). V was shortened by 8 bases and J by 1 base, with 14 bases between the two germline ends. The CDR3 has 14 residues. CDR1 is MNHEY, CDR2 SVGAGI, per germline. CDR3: CASGRRQSQETQYF. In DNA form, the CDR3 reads TGTGCCAGCGGGAGACGGCAGTCCCAAGAGACCCAGTACTTC.

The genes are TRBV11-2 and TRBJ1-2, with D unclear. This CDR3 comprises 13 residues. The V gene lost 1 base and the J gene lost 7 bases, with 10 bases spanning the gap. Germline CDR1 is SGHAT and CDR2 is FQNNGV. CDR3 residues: CASSLVTGLGYTF. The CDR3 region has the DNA TGTGCCAGCAGCTTAGTGACCGGTCTTGGCTACACCTTC.

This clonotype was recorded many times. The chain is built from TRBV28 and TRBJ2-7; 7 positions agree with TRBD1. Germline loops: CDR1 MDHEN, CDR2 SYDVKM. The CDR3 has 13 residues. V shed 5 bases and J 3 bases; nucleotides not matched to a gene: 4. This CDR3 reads CASSLTGVYEQYF. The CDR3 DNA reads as TGTGCCAGCAGTCTTACAGGGGTCTACGAGCAGTACTTC.

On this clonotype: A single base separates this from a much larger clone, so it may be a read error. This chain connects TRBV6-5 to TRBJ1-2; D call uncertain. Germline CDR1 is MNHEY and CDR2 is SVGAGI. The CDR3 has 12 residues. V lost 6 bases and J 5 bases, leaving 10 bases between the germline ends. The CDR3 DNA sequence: TGTGCCAGCAGAGACTTGTATTATGGCTACACCTTC. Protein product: CASRDLYYGYTF.

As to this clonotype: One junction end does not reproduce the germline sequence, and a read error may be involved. CDR3 residues: CARSYFPGQIAKNIQYF. DNA for the CDR3: TGTGCCAGAAGTTACTTCCCAGGACAGATAGCCAAAAACATTCAGTATTTC. The V call is TRBV6-2 or TRBV6-3, the J call TRBJ2-4; perhaps TRBD1 as D (6 bases). From germline, CDR1 is MNHEY and CDR2 SVGEGT. CDR3 length: 17 residues.

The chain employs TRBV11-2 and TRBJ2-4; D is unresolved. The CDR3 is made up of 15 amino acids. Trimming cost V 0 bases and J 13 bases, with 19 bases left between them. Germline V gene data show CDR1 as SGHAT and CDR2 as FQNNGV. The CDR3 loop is CASSLEPVSQSIQYF. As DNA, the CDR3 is TGTGCCAGCAGCTTAGAACCGGTTAGCCAGTCCATCCAGTACTTC.